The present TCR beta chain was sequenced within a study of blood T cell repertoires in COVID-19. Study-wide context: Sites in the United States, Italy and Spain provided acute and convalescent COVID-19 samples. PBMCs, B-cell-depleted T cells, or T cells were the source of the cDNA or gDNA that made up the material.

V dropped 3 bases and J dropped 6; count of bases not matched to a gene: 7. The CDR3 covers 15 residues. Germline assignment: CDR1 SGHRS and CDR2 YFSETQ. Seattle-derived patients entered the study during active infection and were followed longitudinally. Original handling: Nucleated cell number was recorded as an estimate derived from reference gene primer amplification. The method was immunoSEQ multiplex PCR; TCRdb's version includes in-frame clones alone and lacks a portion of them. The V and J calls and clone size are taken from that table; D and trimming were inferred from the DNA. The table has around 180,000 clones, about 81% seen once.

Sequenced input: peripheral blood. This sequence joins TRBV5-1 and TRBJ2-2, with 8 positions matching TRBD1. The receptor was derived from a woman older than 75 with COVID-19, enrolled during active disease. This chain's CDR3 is CASSSLQGEAGELFF. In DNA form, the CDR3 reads TGCGCCAGCAGCTCGTTACAGGGGGAAGCCGGGGAGCTGTTTTTT.